These 28 T cell receptor beta chains were all obtained from the same sample, sequenced in a study of Ad26.COV2.S vaccination and SARS-CoV-2 variants. Generated by immunoSEQ multiplex PCR, the TCRdb table keeps only in-frame clones and is missing some. The sample has some 640,000 clones; 89% are singletons. Treatment indicated: about 20 received Ad26.COV2.S at low or high dose, single or two shots; several received placebo; per-sample allocation not given. After the first vaccine or placebo injection, samples were drawn on day 63. The specimen was peripheral blood, collected in a trial of Ad26.COV2.S vaccine versus placebo. The receptor source for this set is a person between 18 and 59 years old who received the Ad26.COV2.S COVID-19 vaccine or a placebo.

This clone has a handful of counts. CDR3 amino acids: CASSTPGTGGAGYTF. In DNA, the CDR3 is TGTGCCAGCAGCACCCCCGGGACAGGGGGCGCAGGCTACACCTTC. The chain combines TRBV7-9 with TRBJ1-2; 12 nucleotides match TRBD1. The CDR3 sequence is 15 residues long. Looked up from germline, CDR1 is SEHNR and CDR2 is FQNEAQ (reference sequence). With 5 bases clipped from V and 8 bases from J, the junction kept 9 bases outside the gene matches.

The chain couples TRBV11-1 to TRBJ2-2; possible D gene TRBD1, 6 bases. Germline V gene sequence: CDR1 SGHAT, CDR2 FQDESV (reference sequence). Deletions cut 5 bases from V and 6 bases from J, with 10 bases between. This CDR3 contains 13 residues. DNA of the CDR3: TGTGCCAGCAGCGCCAGGGGATCCGGGGAGCTGTTTTTT. It codes for CASSARGSGELFF.

This chain joins TRBV19 and TRBJ2-2, with a weak D call TRBD1 (6 bases). Trimming pared 5 bases from V and 6 bases from J, leaving 10 bases between. There are 13 residues in the CDR3. Germline values: CDR1 LNHDA, CDR2 SQIVND (reference sequence). The CDR3 region has the DNA TGTGCCAGTAGTCTACAGGGCCCCGGGGAGCTGTTTTTT. Its translation is CASSLQGPGELFF.

The genes are TRBV21-1 and TRBJ2-2; TRBD2 is taken as the D call from the table, unchecked against the DNA. TRBV21-1 is noted as a pseudogene. This CDR3 region has 16 residues. The CDR3 reads CASTPPLAGGPGELFF. As DNA, the CDR3 is TGTGCCAGCACCCCCCCCCTAGCGGGAGGCCCCGGGGAGCTGTTTTTT.

The chain links TRBV5-4 to TRBJ2-3; possible D gene TRBD1, 5 bases. Trimming took 4 bases from V and 0 from J, leaving 12 bases between them. The length of the CDR3 is 15 residues. The V gene's germline CDR1 is SGHNT and CDR2 YYREEE (reference sequence). The CDR3 sequence is CASSIMTASTDTQYF. CDR3 coding DNA: TGTGCCAGCAGCATTATGACAGCTAGCACAGATACGCAGTATTTT.

This rearrangement joins TRBV6-6 to TRBJ1-5; D is possibly TRBD1 (6 bases). The CDR3 spans 16 residues. The V and J ends lost 7 bases and 1 base respectively, with 17 bases between them. The germline V gene encodes CDR1 MNHNY and CDR2 SVGAGI (reference sequence). The CDR3 loop is CASILTGILSNQPQHF. CDR3 nucleotide sequence: TGTGCCAGCATCCTAACAGGGATTTTAAGCAATCAGCCCCAGCATTTT.

This chain uses TRBV29-1 with TRBJ2-1; TRBD1 might be the D (7 bases). CDR1 SQVTM and CDR2 ANQGSEA come from the germline V gene. This CDR3 contains 13 residues. Trimming removed 8 bases from V and 4 bases from J, with 15 bases in between. Written as DNA, the CDR3 is TGCAGCTCCGGAGGGGGCGGATACAATGAGCAGTTCTTC. Its protein is CSSGGGGYNEQFF.

There are a few counts of this clone. The chain links TRBV4-1 to TRBJ1-1; TRBD1 might be the D (6 bases). Germline V gene lookup returns CDR1 MGHRA and CDR2 YSYEKL. The V and J ends lost 2 bases and 0 bases respectively, with 10 bases between them. CDR3 size: 15 residues. The CDR3 sequence is CASSQRDNMNTEAFF. CDR3 DNA: TGCGCCAGCAGCCAAAGGGACAACATGAACACTGAAGCTTTCTTT.

This chain links TRBV28 with TRBJ1-1, with TRBD1 matching over 7 bases. Losses at the gene ends were 7 bases for V and 4 bases for J; bases not matched to a gene: 9. The CDR3 sequence is 14 residues long. Per the germline V gene, CDR1 is MDHEN and CDR2 is SYDVKM. CDR3 in amino acids: CASIIQGIRTEAFF. CDR3 DNA: TGTGCCAGCATCATACAGGGGATACGCACTGAAGCTTTCTTT.

This chain joins TRBV7-9 and TRBJ1-4; D possibly corresponds to TRBD1 (6 bases). The CDR3 has 15 residues. V was shortened by 0 bases and J by 8 bases, with 13 bases between the two germline ends. The germline V gene has CDR1 SEHNR and CDR2 FQNEAQ (reference sequence). Here the CDR3 reads CASSLAAQDREKLFF. The CDR3 DNA reads as TGTGCCAGCAGCTTAGCCGCGCAGGACAGAGAAAAACTGTTTTTT. The variable domain in full, completed from reference TRBV7-9 and TRBJ1-4, reads DTGVSQNPRHKITKRGQNVTFRCDPISEHNRLYWYRQTLGQGPEFLTYFQNEAQLEKSRLLSDRFSAERPKGSFSTLEIQRTEQGDSAMYLCASSLAAQDREKLFFGSGTQLSVL.

The rearrangement uses TRBV6-5 and TRBJ1-2, with a possible D match to TRBD1 (5 bases). CDR3 length: 14 amino acids. CDR1 and CDR2 (germline): MNHEY, SVGAGI. V lost 4 bases and J 8 bases, leaving 17 bases between the germline ends. CDR3 bases: TGTGCCAGCAGTTCGGGGGGGTCAGTTGAGGGCTACACCTTC. It translates to CASSSGGSVEGYTF.

Turning to this clone: Other DNA sequences within the sample encode an identical CDR3. This chain joins TRBV5-1 and TRBJ2-7, with 9 bases lining up with TRBD1. Germline V CDR1 and CDR2: SGHRS, YFSETQ. The CDR3 has 15 residues. The J segment lost 3 bases and the V segment lost 0 bases, leaving 4 bases of the junction unmatched. The CDR3 here is CASSLGGTGNYEQYF. The CDR3 DNA is TGCGCCAGCAGCTTGGGGGGGACAGGGAACTACGAGCAGTACTTC.

Only one count was recorded for this clone. The gene calls are TRBV14 and TRBJ2-7; D ambiguous. Germline CDR1 SGHDN, CDR2 FVKESK. The CDR3 runs 15 residues. Between the trimmed V and J ends, which lost 2 bases and 4 bases, there was a span of 15 bases. This CDR3 reads CASSQREGGVYEQYF. The CDR3 DNA is TGTGCCAGCAGCCAACGTGAAGGTGGGGTGTACGAGCAGTACTTC. Full variable domain (missing parts from reference TRBV14 and TRBJ2-7): EAGVTQFPSHSVIEKGQTVTLRCDPISGHDNLYWYRRVMGKEIKFLLHFVKESKQDESGMPNNRFLAERTGGTYSTLKVQPAELEDSGVYFCASSQREGGVYEQYFGPGTRLTVT.

The J gene is TRBJ2-1, the V gene TRBV7-2; TRBD2 matches 10 bases. Germline V gene sequence: CDR1 SGHTA, CDR2 FQGNSA. There are 18 residues in the CDR3. With V trimmed by 0 bases and J by 12 bases, 17 bases remained unmatched. In DNA form, the CDR3 reads TGTGCCAGCAGCTTAGCGCGCCAGATAGCGGGAGGACCCCTCGGGCAGTTCTTC. It codes for CASSLARQIAGGPLGQFF.

The CDR3 spells CASRRRTSGAPTDTQYF. In nucleotides, the CDR3 is TGTGCCAGCCGAAGAAGGACTAGCGGGGCCCCCACAGATACGCAGTATTTT. The chain couples TRBV27 to TRBJ2-3, with 12 nucleotides matching TRBD2. Losses at the gene ends were 8 bases for V and 2 bases for J; bases not matched to a gene: 11. This CDR3 contains 17 residues. Germline assignment: CDR1 MNHEY and CDR2 SMNVEV (reference sequence).

A single count supports this clone. The chain recombines TRBV7-9 with TRBJ2-3; D call uncertain. Per germline, CDR1 SEHNR and CDR2 FQNEAQ (reference sequence). The CDR3 consists of 15 residues. Between the trimmed V and J ends, which lost 1 base and 4 bases, there was a span of 12 bases. For the CDR3, the DNA is TGTGCCAGCAGCTTAGGAGGAGTGGGCTCAGATACGCAGTATTTT. Its protein product is CASSLGGVGSDTQYF.

V and J are TRBV15 and TRBJ2-7; D might be TRBD1 or TRBD2, each matching 5 bases. Germline V gene data show CDR1 as LNHNV and CDR2 as YYDKDF (reference sequence). This CDR3 is built from 13 residues. V was cut by 8 bases and J by 0 bases, with 11 bases left in between. The CDR3 protein is CATGDGTSYEQYF. The CDR3 DNA is TGTGCCACCGGTGACGGGACCTCCTACGAGCAGTACTTC.

DNA of the CDR3: TGTGCCTGGAGGGAGTGGACAGCGTTAACTAGAGCTTTCTTT. It codes for CAWREWTALTRAFF. The chain joins TRBV30 to TRBJ1-1; D perhaps matches TRBD1 (6 bases). CDR3 length: 14 residues. The germline V gene has CDR1 GTSNPN and CDR2 SVGIG (reference sequence). V dropped 3 bases and J dropped 10 bases, with 21 bases sitting between them.

The rearrangement joins TRBV10-3 to TRBJ1-5; 8 nucleotides match TRBD1. CDR3 length: 14 amino acids. The V and J ends lost 8 bases and 3 bases, in that order; junction bases with no gene match: 6. Per germline, CDR1 ENHRY and CDR2 SYGVKD. This chain's CDR3 is CAIGAGGVNQPQHF. The CDR3 nucleotides are TGTGCCATCGGAGCAGGGGGCGTCAATCAGCCCCAGCATTTT.

V gene TRBV6-2 or TRBV6-3 combines with J gene TRBJ2-7; 7 bases map to TRBD1. V gave up 3 bases and J gave up 3 bases; unmatched junction bases: 8. From germline, CDR1 is MNHEY and CDR2 SVGEGT. The CDR3 is 15 amino acids. The CDR3 is CASSYESGQIYEQYF. The CDR3 nucleotides read TGTGCCAGCAGTTATGAGTCGGGACAGATCTACGAGCAGTACTTC.

The gene calls are TRBV24-1 and TRBJ2-1, with 12 positions matching TRBD2. Germline V CDR1 and CDR2: KGHDR, SFDVKD. V lost 0 bases to trimming and J lost 0 bases; unmatched junction nucleotides: 8. The CDR3 length is 20 residues. The CDR3 sequence is CATSDLPASGRASSYNEQFF. CDR3 nucleotide sequence: TGTGCCACCAGTGATTTGCCGGCTAGCGGGAGGGCGAGCTCCTACAATGAGCAGTTCTTC.

This clone has only a few counts. This chain connects TRBV7-9 to TRBJ1-1; D remains ambiguous. The CDR3 covers 12 residues. CDR1 and CDR2 from the germline V gene are SEHNR and FQNEAQ (reference sequence). V was trimmed by 4 bases and J by 8 bases, leaving 11 bases between them. The CDR3 sequence: CASSSPDWEAFF. CDR3 coding DNA: TGTGCCAGCAGCTCCCCCGATTGGGAAGCTTTCTTT.

This chain links TRBV5-5 with TRBJ2-7; no firm D call. Germline-derived CDR1 and CDR2 are SGHKS and YYEKEE (reference sequence). Trimming cost V 4 bases and J 3 bases, with 14 bases left between them. CDR3 length: 14 residues. In DNA, the CDR3 is TGTGCCAGCAGCCTAGGAAAGAACGACTACGAGCAGTACTTC. This sequence encodes CASSLGKNDYEQYF.

The chain is built from TRBV27 and TRBJ1-3; D not resolved. There are 13 residues in the CDR3. V dropped 3 bases and J dropped 3 bases, with 6 bases sitting between them. Germline lookup yields CDR1 MNHEY and CDR2 SMNVEV (reference sequence). The CDR3 DNA is TGTGCCAGCAGTTTTCAGCATGGAAACACCATATATTTT. It encodes CASSFQHGNTIYF.

The chain has TRBV5-1 and TRBJ1-5, with 8 bases that match TRBD1. Germline values: CDR1 SGHRS, CDR2 YFSETQ. The V segment lost 2 bases and the J segment 8 bases; nucleotides outside the gene matches: 6. The CDR3 extends over 14 amino acids. The CDR3 here is CASSFQGAGEPQHF. CDR3 bases: TGCGCCAGCAGCTTTCAGGGGGCTGGTGAGCCCCAGCATTTT.

The rearrangement uses TRBV30 and TRBJ2-3; 10 nucleotides align to TRBD2. The CDR3 runs to 13 residues. J lost 5 bases, V lost 4 bases, and 3 bases had no gene match. Germline CDR1 is GTSNPN and CDR2 is SVGIG (reference sequence). The CDR3 nucleotides read TGTGCCTGGAAGCGGGAGGGCGGAGATACGCAGTATTTT. Its protein product is CAWKREGGDTQYF.

The gene calls are TRBV5-1 and TRBJ1-6; the D is unclear. CDR1 and CDR2 from the germline V gene are SGHRS and YFSETQ. The CDR3 sequence is 14 residues long. V lost 1 base and J lost 5, with 7 bases in between. CDR3 amino acids: CASSLTLDNSPLHF. Here the CDR3 DNA reads TGCGCCAGCAGCTTGACACTCGATAATTCACCCCTCCACTTT. Complete variable domain (other parts from reference TRBV5-1 and TRBJ1-6): KAGVTQTPRYLIKTRGQQVTLSCSPISGHRSVSWYQQTPGQGLQFLFEYFSETQRNKGNFPGRFSGRQFSNSRSEMNVSTLELGDSALYLCASSLTLDNSPLHFGNGTRLTVT.

This chain uses TRBV10-2 with TRBJ2-7; 10 positions match TRBD2. The CDR3 covers 15 residues. From germline, CDR1 is WSHSY and CDR2 SAAADI. With 6 bases clipped from V and 5 bases from J, the junction kept 10 bases outside the gene matches. The chain's CDR3 is CASRGGASGSHEQYF. CDR3 nucleotides: TGCGCCAGCAGAGGGGGGGCTAGCGGGAGTCACGAGCAGTACTTC.